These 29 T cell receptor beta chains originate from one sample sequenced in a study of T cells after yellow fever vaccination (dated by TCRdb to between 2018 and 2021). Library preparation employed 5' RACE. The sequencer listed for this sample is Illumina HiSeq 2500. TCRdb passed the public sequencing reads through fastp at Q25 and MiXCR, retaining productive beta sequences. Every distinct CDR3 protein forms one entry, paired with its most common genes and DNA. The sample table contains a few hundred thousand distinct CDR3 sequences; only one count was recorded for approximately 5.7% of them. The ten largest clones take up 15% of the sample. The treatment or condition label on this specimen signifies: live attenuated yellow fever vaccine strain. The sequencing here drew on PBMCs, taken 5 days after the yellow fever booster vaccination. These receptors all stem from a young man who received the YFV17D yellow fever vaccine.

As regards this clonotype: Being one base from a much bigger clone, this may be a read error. The CDR3 sequence: CASSLKLGYGTDTQYF. For the CDR3, the DNA is TGTGCCAGCAGCTTGAAACTAGGGTATGGCACAGATACGCAGTATTTT. The V call is TRBV7-2, the J call TRBJ2-3; D is possibly TRBD2 (5 bases). The germline V and J ends were trimmed by 3 bases and 1 base, with 14 bases remaining between them. The CDR3 extends over 16 amino acids. Looked up from germline, CDR1 is SGHTA and CDR2 is FQGNSA.

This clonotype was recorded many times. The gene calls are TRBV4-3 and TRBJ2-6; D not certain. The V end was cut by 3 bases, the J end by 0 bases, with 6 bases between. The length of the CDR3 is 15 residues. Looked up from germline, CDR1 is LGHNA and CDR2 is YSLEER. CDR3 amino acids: CASSHLTSGANVLTF. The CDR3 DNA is TGCGCCAGCAGCCATCTTACCTCTGGGGCCAACGTCCTGACTTTC.

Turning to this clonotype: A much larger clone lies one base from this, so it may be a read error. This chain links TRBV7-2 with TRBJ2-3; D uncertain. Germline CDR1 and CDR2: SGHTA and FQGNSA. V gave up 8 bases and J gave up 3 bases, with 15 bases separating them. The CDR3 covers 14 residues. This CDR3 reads CASGRRVLTDTQYF. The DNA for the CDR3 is TGTGCCAGCGGCCGAAGGGTTTTGACAGATACGCAGTATTTT.

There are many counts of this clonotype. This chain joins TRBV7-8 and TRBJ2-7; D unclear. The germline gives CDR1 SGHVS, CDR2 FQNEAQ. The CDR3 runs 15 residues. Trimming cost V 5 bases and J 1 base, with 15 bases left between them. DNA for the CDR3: TGTGCCAGCAGCGAACCTTACGAAAAATCCTACGAGCAGTACTTC. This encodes CASSEPYEKSYEQYF. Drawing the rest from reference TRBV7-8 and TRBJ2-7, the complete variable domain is GAGVSQSPRYKVAKRGQDVALRCDPISGHVSLFWYQQALGQGPEFLTYFQNEAQLDKSGLPSDRFFAERPEGSVSTLKIQRTQQEDSAVYLCASSEPYEKSYEQYFGPGTRLTVT.

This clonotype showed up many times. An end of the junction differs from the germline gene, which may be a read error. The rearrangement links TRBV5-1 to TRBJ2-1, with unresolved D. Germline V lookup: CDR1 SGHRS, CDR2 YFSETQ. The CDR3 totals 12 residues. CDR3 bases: TGTGCCAGCAGTTTAGTGGCGAATGAGCAGTTCTTC. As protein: CASSLVANEQFF.

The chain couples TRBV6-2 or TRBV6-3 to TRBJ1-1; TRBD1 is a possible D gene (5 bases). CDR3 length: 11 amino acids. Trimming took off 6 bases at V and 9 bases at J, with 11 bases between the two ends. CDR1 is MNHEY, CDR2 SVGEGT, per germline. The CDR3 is CASSSGPKAFF. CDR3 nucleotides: TGTGCCAGCAGCTCGGGGCCCAAAGCTTTCTTT.

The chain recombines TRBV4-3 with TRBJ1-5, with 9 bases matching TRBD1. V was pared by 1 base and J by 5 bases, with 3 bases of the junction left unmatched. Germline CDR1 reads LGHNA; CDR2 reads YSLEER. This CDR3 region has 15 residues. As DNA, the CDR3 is TGCGCCAGCAGCCAAGTGTACAGGGGGCATCAGCCCCAGCATTTT. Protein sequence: CASSQVYRGHQPQHF.

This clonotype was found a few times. This chain's CDR3 is CASSQDLGLAGGDQETQYF. The CDR3 region has the DNA TGCGCCAGCAGCCAAGATCTTGGGCTAGCGGGAGGGGACCAAGAGACCCAGTACTTC. This chain uses TRBV4-3 with TRBJ2-5, with TRBD2 matching over 12 bases. V trimming: 0 bases; J trimming: 0 bases; junction bases outside the gene matches: 8. This CDR3 contains 19 residues. In germline, CDR1 is LGHNA, CDR2 YSLEER.

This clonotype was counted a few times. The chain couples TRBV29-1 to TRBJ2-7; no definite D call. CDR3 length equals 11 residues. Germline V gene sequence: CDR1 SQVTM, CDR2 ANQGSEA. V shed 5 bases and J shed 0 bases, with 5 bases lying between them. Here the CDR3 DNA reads TGCAGCGTTCAAATCTCCTACGAGCAGTACTTC. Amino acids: CSVQISYEQYF.

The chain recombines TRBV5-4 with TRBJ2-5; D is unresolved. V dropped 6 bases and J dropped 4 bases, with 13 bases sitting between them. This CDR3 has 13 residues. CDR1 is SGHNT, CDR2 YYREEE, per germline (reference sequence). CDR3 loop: CASTGTATETQYF. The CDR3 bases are TGTGCCAGCACCGGTACTGCTACAGAGACCCAGTACTTC.

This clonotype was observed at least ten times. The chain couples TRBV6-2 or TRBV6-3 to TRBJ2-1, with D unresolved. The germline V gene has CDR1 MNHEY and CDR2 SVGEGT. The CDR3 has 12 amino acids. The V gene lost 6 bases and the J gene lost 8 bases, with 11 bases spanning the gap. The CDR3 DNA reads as TGTGCCAGCAGCCTGAACACCCATGAGCAGTTCTTC. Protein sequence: CASSLNTHEQFF.

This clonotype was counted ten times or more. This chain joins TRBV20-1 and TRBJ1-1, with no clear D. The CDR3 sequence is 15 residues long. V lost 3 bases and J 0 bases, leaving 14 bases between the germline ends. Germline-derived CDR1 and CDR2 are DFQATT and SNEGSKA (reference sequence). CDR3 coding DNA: TGCAGTGCTAGCGTACCGTTATTCATGAACACTGAAGCTTTCTTT. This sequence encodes CSASVPLFMNTEAFF.

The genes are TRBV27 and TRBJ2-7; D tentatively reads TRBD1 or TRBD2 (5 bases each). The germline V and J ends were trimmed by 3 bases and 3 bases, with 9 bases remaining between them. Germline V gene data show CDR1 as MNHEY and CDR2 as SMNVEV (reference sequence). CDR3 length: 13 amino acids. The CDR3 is CASSFVGVYEQYF. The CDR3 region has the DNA TGTGCCAGCAGTTTTGTGGGGGTCTACGAGCAGTACTTC.

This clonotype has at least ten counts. The CDR3 region has the DNA TGTGCCAGCAGCTTAGACTCTAGCACAGATACGCAGTATTTT. This gives the protein CASSLDSSTDTQYF. This chain connects TRBV7-6 to TRBJ2-3; D gene ambiguous. V dropped 1 base and J dropped 0 bases, with 5 bases sitting between them. This CDR3 has 14 amino acids. CDR1 is SGHVS and CDR2 is FNYEAQ in the germline V gene.

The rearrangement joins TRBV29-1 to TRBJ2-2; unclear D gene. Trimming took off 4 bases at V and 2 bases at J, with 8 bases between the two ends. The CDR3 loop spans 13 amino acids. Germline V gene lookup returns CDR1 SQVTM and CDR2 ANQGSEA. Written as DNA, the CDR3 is TGCAGCGTTGTATCTCCTAACACCGGGGAGCTGTTTTTT. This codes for CSVVSPNTGELFF.

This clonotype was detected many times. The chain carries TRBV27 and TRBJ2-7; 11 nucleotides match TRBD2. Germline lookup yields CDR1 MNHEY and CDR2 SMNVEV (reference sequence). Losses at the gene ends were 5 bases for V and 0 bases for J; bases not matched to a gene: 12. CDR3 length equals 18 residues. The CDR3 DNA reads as TGTGCCAGCAGTCCCACCCCCTCGGGACTAGCGGCCTCCTACGAGCAGTACTTC. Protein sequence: CASSPTPSGLAASYEQYF.

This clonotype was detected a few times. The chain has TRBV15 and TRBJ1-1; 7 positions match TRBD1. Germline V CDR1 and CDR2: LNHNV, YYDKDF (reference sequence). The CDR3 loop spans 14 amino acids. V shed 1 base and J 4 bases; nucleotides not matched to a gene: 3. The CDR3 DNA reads TGTGCCACCAGCAGAGGACAGGGTATCACTGAAGCTTTCTTT. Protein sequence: CATSRGQGITEAFF.

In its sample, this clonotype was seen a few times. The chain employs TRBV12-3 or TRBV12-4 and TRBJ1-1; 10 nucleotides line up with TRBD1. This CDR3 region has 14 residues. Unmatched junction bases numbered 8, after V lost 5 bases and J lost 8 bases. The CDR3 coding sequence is TGTGCCAGCAGTCGGACAGGGGGACAAATGGAAGCTTTCTTT. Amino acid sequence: CASSRTGGQMEAFF.

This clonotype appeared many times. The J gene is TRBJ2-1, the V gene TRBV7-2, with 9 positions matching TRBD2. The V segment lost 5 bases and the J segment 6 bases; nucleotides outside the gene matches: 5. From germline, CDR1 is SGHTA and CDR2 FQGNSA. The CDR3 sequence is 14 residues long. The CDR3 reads CASSGSGSPNEQFF. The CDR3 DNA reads TGTGCCAGCAGCGGTAGCGGGAGTCCCAATGAGCAGTTCTTC.

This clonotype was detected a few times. The DNA for the CDR3 is TGCAGCCCAGGGGTAATCGATGGTAATTCACCCCTCCACTTT. The encoded protein is CSPGVIDGNSPLHF. The V call is TRBV20-1, the J call TRBJ1-6; tentative D call: TRBD1 (6 bases). Germline V gene sequence: CDR1 DFQATT, CDR2 SNEGSKA (reference sequence). This CDR3 comprises 14 residues.

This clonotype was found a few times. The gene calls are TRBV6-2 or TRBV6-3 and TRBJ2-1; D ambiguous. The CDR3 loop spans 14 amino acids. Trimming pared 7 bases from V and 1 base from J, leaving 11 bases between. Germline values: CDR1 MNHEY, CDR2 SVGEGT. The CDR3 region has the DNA TGTGCCAGCATTAAGTCCAGGTCCTACAATGAGCAGTTCTTC. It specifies CASIKSRSYNEQFF.

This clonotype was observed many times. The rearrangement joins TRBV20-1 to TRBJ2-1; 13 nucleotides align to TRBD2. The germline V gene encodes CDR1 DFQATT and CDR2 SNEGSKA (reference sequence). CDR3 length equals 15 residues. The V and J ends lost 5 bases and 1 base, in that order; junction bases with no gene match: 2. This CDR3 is CSASTSGRSYNEQFF. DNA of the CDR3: TGCAGTGCTTCGACTAGCGGGAGGTCCTACAATGAGCAGTTCTTC.

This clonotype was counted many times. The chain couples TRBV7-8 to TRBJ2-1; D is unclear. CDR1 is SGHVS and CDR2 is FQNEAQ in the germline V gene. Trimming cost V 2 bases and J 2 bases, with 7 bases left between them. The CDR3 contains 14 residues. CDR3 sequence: CASSLKGAYNEQFF. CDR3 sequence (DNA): TGTGCCAGCAGCTTAAAGGGCGCCTACAATGAGCAGTTCTTC.

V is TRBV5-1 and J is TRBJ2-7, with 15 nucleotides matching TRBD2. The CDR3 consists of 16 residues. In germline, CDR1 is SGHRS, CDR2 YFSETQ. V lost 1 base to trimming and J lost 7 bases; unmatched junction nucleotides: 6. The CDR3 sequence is CASSLWTSGRALEQYF. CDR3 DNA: TGCGCCAGCAGCTTGTGGACTAGCGGGAGGGCCTTGGAGCAGTACTTC.

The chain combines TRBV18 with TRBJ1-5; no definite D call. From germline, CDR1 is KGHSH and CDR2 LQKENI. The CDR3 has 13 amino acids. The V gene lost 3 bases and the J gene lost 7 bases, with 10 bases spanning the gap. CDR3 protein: CASSPDQAQPQHF. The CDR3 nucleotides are TGTGCCAGCTCACCCGATCAGGCCCAGCCCCAGCATTTT.

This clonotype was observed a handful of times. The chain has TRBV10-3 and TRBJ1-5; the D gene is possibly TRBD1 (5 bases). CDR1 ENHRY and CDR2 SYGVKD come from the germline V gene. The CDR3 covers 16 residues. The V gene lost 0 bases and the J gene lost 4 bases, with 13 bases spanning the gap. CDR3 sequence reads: CAISESGDWGNQPQHF. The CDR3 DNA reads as TGTGCCATCAGTGAGTCAGGGGATTGGGGGAATCAGCCCCAGCATTTT.

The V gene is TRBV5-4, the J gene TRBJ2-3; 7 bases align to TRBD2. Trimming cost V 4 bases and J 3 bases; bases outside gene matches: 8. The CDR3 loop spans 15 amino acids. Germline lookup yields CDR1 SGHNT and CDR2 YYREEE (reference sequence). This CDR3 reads CASSRGGRETDTQYF. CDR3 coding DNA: TGTGCCAGCAGCCGCGGCGGGCGGGAGACAGATACGCAGTATTTT.

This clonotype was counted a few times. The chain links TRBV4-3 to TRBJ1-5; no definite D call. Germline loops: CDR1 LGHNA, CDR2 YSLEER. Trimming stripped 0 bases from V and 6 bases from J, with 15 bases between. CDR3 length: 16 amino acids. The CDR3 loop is CASSQDSGSGVQPQHF. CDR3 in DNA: TGCGCCAGCAGCCAAGATAGTGGGTCTGGGGTTCAGCCCCAGCATTTT.

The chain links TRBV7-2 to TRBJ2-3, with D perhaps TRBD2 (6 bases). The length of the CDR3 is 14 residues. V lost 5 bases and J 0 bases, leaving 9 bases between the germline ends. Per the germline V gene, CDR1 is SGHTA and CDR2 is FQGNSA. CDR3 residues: CASSRDFSTDTQYF. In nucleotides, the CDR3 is TGTGCCAGCAGCCGGGACTTCAGCACAGATACGCAGTATTTT. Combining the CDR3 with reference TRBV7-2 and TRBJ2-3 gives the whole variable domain GAGVSQSPSNKVTEKGKDVELRCDPISGHTALYWYRQSLGQGLEFLIYFQGNSAPDKSGLPSDRFSAERTGGSVSTLTIQRTQQEDSAVYLCASSRDFSTDTQYFGPGTRLTVL.